The present entry profiles one TCR beta chain with its context. The antigen is unknown. After removal of 3 bases from V and 4 bases from J, the junction contained 5 bases not matched to a gene. Germline V gene sequence: CDR1 MNHEY, CDR2 SMNVEV (reference sequence). The CDR3 runs to 14 residues. This record belongs to a study of graft-versus-host responses after intestinal transplantation. Overall study context: Following induction with anti-thymocyte globulin, all recipients were given tacrolimus and steroids for around three years. Study-level findings and limits: Clonal ratios of graft-versus-host to host-versus-graft in allografts were high for patients exhibiting graft-donor T cell macrochimerism. After transplant, early declines in HvG clones were associated with peak levels of circulating GvH clones. Some GvH clones were seen earlier in gut or blood, suggesting intestinal origin.

Only in-frame clones appear in the TCRdb table, and some are missing; sequencing was by immunoSEQ multiplex PCR. The table includes 90,000 to 130,000 clones, 93% detected once. This chain links TRBV27 with TRBJ2-7; 8 bases match TRBD2. The specimen comprised unstimulated CD8+ T cells sorted from spleen or lymph node cells, sampled before intestinal transplant. The clonotype was recovered from a human donor who received an intestinal transplant. The DNA of the CDR3 is TGTGCCAGCAGTTTTAGTAGCGGGATATACGAGCAGTACTTC. The encoded protein is CASSFSSGIYEQYF.